This is a list of T cell receptor beta chains from one sample in a study of Tregs in tolerant kidney transplant recipients. Assay: immunoSEQ multiplex PCR; the TCRdb copy retains only in-frame clones and omits some. Here the sample spans fewer than 65,000 clones, approximately 83% being singletons. The starting material was Tregs from blood, obtained before the transplant. The source is a human donor who received a combined kidney and bone marrow transplant. Each CDR3 is given with its conserved first and last residue. The D gene is left open where the match is weak. Clone sizes are given selectively: once, few, many, or a class where the clone is expanded.

CDR3	DNA	size	J	D	V
CAWSVIGRKRADTQYF	TGTGCCTGGAGTGTTATCGGGAGAAAAAGGGCAGATACGCAGTATTTT	NA	TRBJ2-3	NA	TRBV30
CASREFNAGGNTIYF	TGTGCCAGCAGGGAGTTCAATGCGGGGGGAAACACCATATATTTT	NA	TRBJ1-3	NA	TRBV6-6
CASSPGPAAFF	TGTGCCAGCAGCCCGGGCCCCGCGGCTTTCTTT	NA	TRBJ1-1	NA	TRBV14
CASTGQRYSNQPQHF	TGTGCCAGCACGGGGCAGCGATATAGCAATCAGCCCCAGCATTTT	NA	TRBJ1-5	NA	TRBV6-1
CASSLERRYEQYF	TGTGCCAGCAGCTTAGAGAGGCGATACGAGCAGTACTTC	NA	TRBJ2-7	NA	TRBV7-2
CASSERAGASYNEQFF	TGTGCCAGTAGTGAGAGAGCGGGAGCCTCCTACAATGAGCAGTTCTTC	NA	TRBJ2-1	TRBD2	TRBV19
CGFGGAVKGYTF	TGTGGGTTCGGGGGCGCAGTTAAGGGCTACACCTTC	NA	TRBJ1-2	NA	TRBV30
CASSYGSSTDTQYF	TGTGCCAGCAGTTACGGCTCTAGCACAGATACGCAGTATTTT	NA	TRBJ2-3	NA	TRBV2
CASSDPSGQGGYGYTF	TGTGCCAGCAGTGACCCCAGTGGACAGGGAGGCTATGGCTACACCTTC	few	TRBJ1-2	TRBD1	TRBV6-4
CASSSQQGANVLTF	TGCGCCAGCAGCTCGCAACAGGGGGCCAACGTCCTGACTTTC	NA	TRBJ2-6	NA	TRBV5-1
CATKRSDSSYEQYF	TGTGCCACCAAGAGGAGCGACAGCTCCTACGAGCAGTACTTC	NA	TRBJ2-7	NA	TRBV6-5
CAWSIGTGDNQPQHF	TGTGCCTGGAGTATTGGGACAGGGGACAATCAGCCCCAGCATTTT	NA	TRBJ1-5	TRBD1	TRBV30
CASSTPDTANYGYTF	TGTGCCAGTAGTACCCCGGACACCGCTAACTATGGCTACACCTTC	once	TRBJ1-2	NA	TRBV19
CASSLMGQRETQYF	TGCGCCAGCAGCTTGATGGGGCAGCGAGAGACCCAGTACTTC	NA	TRBJ2-5	NA	TRBV5-1
CASSPRDGLYEQYF	TGTGCCAGCAGCCCCCGGGACGGCCTCTACGAGCAGTACTTC	NA	TRBJ2-7	NA	TRBV13
CASSIGGGRVGSDTQYF	TGTGCCAGTAGTATAGGAGGGGGCAGAGTTGGCTCAGATACGCAGTATTTT	NA	TRBJ2-3	TRBD1	TRBV19
CAISAQGLGNQPQHF	TGTGCCATCAGCGCACAGGGGTTGGGCAATCAGCCCCAGCATTTT	NA	TRBJ1-5	TRBD1	TRBV10-3
CASSEARTDTQYF	TGCGCCAGCAGTGAGGCTCGCACAGATACGCAGTATTTT	NA	TRBJ2-3	NA	TRBV10-2
CASSLVGTGGTGYTF	TGTGCCAGCAGCTTAGTCGGGACAGGGGGTACCGGCTACACCTTC	NA	TRBJ1-2	TRBD1	TRBV7-2
CASSPGPGHHQPQHF	TGTGCCAGCAGCCCGGGCCCAGGGCATCATCAGCCCCAGCATTTT	NA	TRBJ1-5	NA	TRBV7-2
CASRGPIAGGPTDTQYF	TGTGCCAGCAGAGGGCCGATAGCGGGAGGGCCAACAGATACGCAGTATTTT	NA	TRBJ2-3	TRBD2	TRBV2
CASTGIGTYQETQYF	TGTGCCAGCACGGGTATTGGAACGTACCAAGAGACCCAGTACTTC	NA	TRBJ2-5	NA	TRBV2
CASSLDGREGDTEAFF	TGTGCCAGCAGCTTGGATGGGAGGGAGGGGGACACTGAAGCTTTCTTT	NA	TRBJ1-1	NA	TRBV11-3
CASSFSRQGATQYF	TGTGCCAGCAGCTTTAGCCGACAGGGGGCAACGCAGTACTTC	NA	TRBJ2-5	TRBD1	TRBV7-9
CASSVLSGVSTDTQYF	TGTGCCAGCAGCGTCCTTAGCGGGGTCAGCACAGATACGCAGTATTTT	few	TRBJ2-3	TRBD2	TRBV7-9
CASSLGREQFF	TGTGCCAGCAGCTTGGGTCGGGAGCAGTTCTTC	NA	TRBJ2-1	NA	TRBV5-4
CASSYGQGANQPQHF	TGTGCCAGTAGTTACGGACAGGGGGCTAATCAGCCCCAGCATTTT	NA	TRBJ1-5	TRBD1	TRBV19
CASSLDRGLPIETQYF	TGTGCCAGCAGCTTGGACCGGGGGCTCCCTATTGAGACCCAGTACTTC	NA	TRBJ2-5	NA	TRBV5-6
CASSPGQTAYEQYF	TGTGCCAGCAGCCCTGGACAGACGGCCTACGAGCAGTACTTC	NA	TRBJ2-7	NA	TRBV27
CASSYSMQGYQPQHF	TGTGCCAGCAGTTACTCGATGCAGGGGTATCAGCCCCAGCATTTT	NA	TRBJ1-5	NA	TRBV6-6
CASNPGGKNYGYTF	TGCGCCAGCAACCCGGGCGGTAAAAACTATGGCTACACCTTC	NA	TRBJ1-2	NA	TRBV10-1
CASSPGGIIDSGANVLTF	TGTGCCAGCAGCCCTGGTGGGATTATAGACTCTGGGGCCAACGTCCTGACTTTC	few	TRBJ2-6	NA	TRBV14
CASSRELKETQYF	TGTGCCAGCAGCAGAGAGCTGAAAGAGACCCAGTACTTC	few	TRBJ2-5	NA	TRBV2
CASSLASSTDTQYF	TGCGCCAGCAGCTTGGCAAGTAGCACAGATACGCAGTATTTT	NA	TRBJ2-3	NA	TRBV5-1
CASSQLLAASYNEQFF	TGTGCCAGCAGCCAGCTACTAGCGGCCTCCTACAATGAGCAGTTCTTC	few	TRBJ2-1	TRBD2	TRBV14
CASSPPSRPNQPQHF	TGTGCCAGCTCACCACCCAGCAGGCCGAATCAGCCCCAGCATTTT	NA	TRBJ1-5	NA	TRBV18
CASSPGQGRYGYTF	TGTGCCAGCAGCCCTGGACAGGGGAGGTATGGCTACACCTTC	NA	TRBJ1-2	TRBD1	TRBV11-2
CASIPRSYNEQFF	TGTGCCAGCATCCCCCGTAGTTACAATGAGCAGTTCTTC	NA	TRBJ2-1	NA	TRBV2
CASSSTSPHEQYF	TGTGCCAGCAGCTCCACTTCACCCCACGAGCAGTACTTC	NA	TRBJ2-7	NA	TRBV5-4
CASSLDGNSGNTIYF	TGTGCCAGCAGTCTTGACGGGAACTCTGGAAACACCATATATTTT	once	TRBJ1-3	NA	TRBV9
CASSSGAGGSSSGNTIYF	TGTGCCAGCAGCTCTGGAGCAGGGGGGTCGAGCTCTGGAAACACCATATATTTT	NA	TRBJ1-3	TRBD1	TRBV5-4
CASSRDRGSEQYF	TGTGCCAGCAGCCGGGACAGGGGGTCCGAGCAGTACTTC	NA	TRBJ2-7	TRBD1	TRBV6-5
CASSYSPRRGNTIYF	TGTGCCAGCAGTTACTCCCCAAGGCGGGGAAACACCATATATTTT	NA	TRBJ1-3	NA	TRBV6-7
CASSWGRDRLNYGYTF	TGTGCCAGCAGCTGGGGCCGGGACAGACTTAACTATGGCTACACCTTC	NA	TRBJ1-2	TRBD1	TRBV5-4